The rows below give T cell receptor beta chains drawn from one sample of a study of CD8 T cells in Susac syndrome. MiXCR, run by TCRdb on the immunoSEQ multiplex PCR reads, gives a single entry per CDR3 protein. The sample includes hundreds of thousands of distinct CDR3 sequences, more than 75% seen only once; the top ten take about 0.11%. Sequenced material: CD8+ T cells from PBMCs. Receptor source: a human donor with multiple sclerosis. CDR3s include the opening cysteine and the closing phenylalanine or tryptophan.

>TRBJ1-1|TRBV30
CAWSLGREAFF
>TRBJ2-7|TRBV30
CAWLGTSGSTYEQYF
>TRBJ1-2|TRBV27
CASKPKGGKDGYTF
>TRBJ2-3|TRBV7-3
CASSPEAGATDTQYF
>TRBJ2-5|TRBV5-6
CASSPGTGGVTQYF
>TRBJ1-1|TRBV4-1
CASSQVGSGRGTEAFF
>TRBJ1-5|TRBV24-1
CATSDLGAGNQPQHF
>TRBJ2-7|TRBV9
CASSVVPGPSYEQYF
>TRBJ2-7|TRBV11-1
CASSRDSASSYEQYF
>TRBJ2-1|TRBV6-5
CASSYSAGETYNEQFF
>TRBJ2-3|TRBV29-1
CSVGPSGSLTDTQYF
>TRBJ2-3|TRBV4-2
CASSQEEDTQYF
>TRBJ1-5|TRBV25-1
CASSAGGSQPQHF
>TRBJ2-1|TRBV7-9
CASSLAGLAGDRYNEQFF
>TRBJ2-7|TRBV27
CASSPRSPRTEQYF
>TRBJ2-4|TRBV28
CASSLGKAGWGALAKNIQYF
>TRBJ2-1|TRBV11-2
CASSELGDAYNEQFF
>TRBJ2-7|TRBV3-1
CASSQDEGSGSYEQYF